The entry below describes one T cell receptor beta chain. One end of the junction fails to match germline, which may point to a read error. This record comes from a study of blood T cell repertoires in COVID-19. As for the study in general: The United States, Italy and Spain were the sources of the acute and convalescent COVID-19 samples. Sources were T cells, B-cell-depleted T cells, or PBMCs; the material itself was cDNA or gDNA.

In the authors' methods: Amplifying reference gene primers gave estimates of nucleated cell counts. Only in-frame clones appear in the TCRdb table, and some are missing; sequencing was by immunoSEQ multiplex PCR. V, J and clone size were drawn from that table, and D and trimming were deduced from the DNA. The table lists some 150,000 clones, about 80% of them singletons. This CDR3 contains 11 residues. Germline V gives CDR1 SEHNR, CDR2 FQNEAQ (reference sequence). This TCR came from a man between 60 and 70 years old with acute or convalescent COVID-19. Input material: peripheral blood. The rearrangement joins TRBV7-9 to TRBJ1-1; TRBD1 agrees at 7 bases. The CDR3 spells CASSYGQEEAF. DNA of the CDR3: TGTGCCAGCAGCTACGGACAGGAGGAGGCTTTT. Filled out from reference TRBV7-9 and TRBJ1-1, the complete variable domain reads DTGVSQNPRHKITKRGQNVTFRCDPISEHNRLYWYRQTLGQGPEFLTYFQNEAQLEKSRLLSDRFSAERPKGSFSTLEIQRTEQGDSAMYLCASSYGQEEAFGQGTRLTVV.